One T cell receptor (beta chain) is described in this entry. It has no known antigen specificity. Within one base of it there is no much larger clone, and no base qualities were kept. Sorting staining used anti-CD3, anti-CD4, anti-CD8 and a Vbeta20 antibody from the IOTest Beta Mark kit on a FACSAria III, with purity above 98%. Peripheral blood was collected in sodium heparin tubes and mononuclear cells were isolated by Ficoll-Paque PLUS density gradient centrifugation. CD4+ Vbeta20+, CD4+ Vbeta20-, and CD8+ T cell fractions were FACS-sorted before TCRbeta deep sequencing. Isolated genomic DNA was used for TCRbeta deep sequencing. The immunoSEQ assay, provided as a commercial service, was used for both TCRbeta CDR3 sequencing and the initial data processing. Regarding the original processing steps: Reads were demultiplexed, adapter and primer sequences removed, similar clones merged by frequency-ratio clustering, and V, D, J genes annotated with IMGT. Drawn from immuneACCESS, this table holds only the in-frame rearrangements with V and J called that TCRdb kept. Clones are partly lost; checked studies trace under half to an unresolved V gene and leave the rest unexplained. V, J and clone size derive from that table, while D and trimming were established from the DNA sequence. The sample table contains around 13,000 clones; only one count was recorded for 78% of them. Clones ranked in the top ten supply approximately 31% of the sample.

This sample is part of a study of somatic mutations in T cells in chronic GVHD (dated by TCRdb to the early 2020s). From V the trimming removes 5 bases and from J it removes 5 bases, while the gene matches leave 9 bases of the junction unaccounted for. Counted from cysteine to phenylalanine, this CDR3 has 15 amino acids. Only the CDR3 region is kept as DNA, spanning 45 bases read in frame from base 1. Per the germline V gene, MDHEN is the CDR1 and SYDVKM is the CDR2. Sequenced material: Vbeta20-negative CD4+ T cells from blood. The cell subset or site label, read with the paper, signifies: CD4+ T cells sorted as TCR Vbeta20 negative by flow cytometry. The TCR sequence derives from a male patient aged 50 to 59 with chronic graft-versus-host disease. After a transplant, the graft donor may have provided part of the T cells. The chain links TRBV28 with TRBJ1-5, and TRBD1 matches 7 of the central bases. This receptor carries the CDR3 CASSPPGTDHQPQHF. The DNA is TGTGCCAGCAGTCCCCCTGGGACAGACCATCAGCCCCAGCATTTT.